The rows below give T cell receptor beta chains drawn from one sample of a study of T cell responses to AZD1222 COVID-19 vaccine. Sequencing was performed with immunoSEQ multiplex PCR; in TCRdb, only in-frame clones are kept and a portion is missing. The sample has tens of thousands of clones, about 74% seen once; the top ten hold about 3.5%. The specimen was peripheral blood, collected 28 days after the second AZD1222 dose. The source is an adult who received the AZD1222 COVID-19 vaccine. Each CDR3 is given with its conserved first and last residue. D genes are given only for firm matches. Clone size appears in some rows only: once, few, many, or a class for an expanded clone.

cdr3_aa cdr3_nt j_call clone_size v_call d_call
CASSFNYGGDQPQHF TGTGCCAGCAGTTTTAATTACGGGGGGGATCAGCCCCAGCATTTT TRBJ1-5 . TRBV28 .
CSASPSTGMSQPQHF TGCAGTGCTAGTCCCTCGACAGGGATGAGTCAGCCCCAGCATTTT TRBJ1-5 once TRBV20-1 TRBD1
CASSLDSLSQGAISETQYF TGTGCCAGCAGCTTAGATTCATTATCACAGGGGGCGATTAGTGAGACCCAGTACTTC TRBJ2-5 . TRBV11-2 TRBD1
CATSRVATGQLSGGAFF TGTGCCACCAGCAGAGTGGCGACAGGACAGCTAAGCGGGGGAGCTTTCTTT TRBJ1-1 . TRBV15 .
CASSLTGGAEAFF TGTGCTAGCAGCTTAACGGGGGGGGCTGAAGCTTTCTTT TRBJ1-1 . TRBV7-7 .
CASIGSNYEQYF TGTGCCAGCATTGGCAGTAACTACGAGCAGTACTTC TRBJ2-7 . TRBV28 .
CASSEATDTQYF TGTGCCAGCAGTGAAGCGACAGATACGCAGTATTTT TRBJ2-3 . TRBV6-1 .
CASSYGTSVTGELFF TGTGCCAGCAGTTACGGGACTAGCGTCACCGGGGAGCTGTTTTTT TRBJ2-2 large TRBV6-2/TRBV6-3 TRBD2
CASSPNTATQETQYF TGCGCCAGCAGCCCCAATACGGCAACACAAGAGACCCAGTACTTC TRBJ2-5 . TRBV4-1 .
CASSRDRGNSPLHF TGTGCCAGCAGCCGAGACAGGGGTAATTCACCCCTCCACTTT TRBJ1-6 . TRBV6-5 TRBD1
CASSSRTAEAFF TGTGCCAGCAGTTCTCGGACAGCGGAAGCTTTCTTT TRBJ1-1 . TRBV12-3/TRBV12-4 .
CASSISGTSYEQYF TGTGCCAGCAGCATATCCGGGACGTCCTACGAGCAGTACTTC TRBJ2-7 . TRBV21-1 .
CASSPTTGYTEAFF TGTGCCAGCAGTCCAACGACAGGGTACACTGAAGCTTTCTTT TRBJ1-1 . TRBV28 TRBD1
CASSLQGAVLGEKLFF TGTGCCAGCAGCTTGCAGGGGGCAGTACTGGGTGAAAAACTGTTTTTT TRBJ1-4 few TRBV7-8 TRBD1
CATSTLAGGNEQFF TGTGCCACCAGCACCCTAGCGGGGGGCAATGAGCAGTTCTTC TRBJ2-1 . TRBV24-1 TRBD2
CASSLFKGGGYEQYF TGTGCCAGCAGCTTGTTCAAAGGGGGGGGATACGAGCAGTACTTC TRBJ2-7 . TRBV7-8 .
CAISESWVARRTGELFF TGTGCCATCAGTGAGTCGTGGGTTGCCAGGCGCACCGGGGAGCTGTTTTTT TRBJ2-2 . TRBV10-3 .
CASSFGGTVGADTQYF TGTGCCAGCAGCTTCGGGGGGACGGTCGGGGCAGATACGCAGTATTTT TRBJ2-3 . TRBV7-2 TRBD2
CASSLDRGLHNEQFF TGTGCCAGCAGCTTAGACAGGGGCCTCCACAATGAGCAGTTCTTC TRBJ2-1 . TRBV5-4 TRBD1
CASSAGGVGEQYF TGTGCCAGTAGTGCCGGGGGGGTAGGCGAGCAGTACTTC TRBJ2-7 . TRBV19 TRBD2
CAISVADTQYF TGTGCCATCAGTGTAGCAGATACGCAGTATTTT TRBJ2-3 many TRBV10-3 .
CASSLTGRSYNEQFF TGTGCCAGTAGCCTGACAGGCCGCTCCTACAATGAGCAGTTCTTC TRBJ2-1 . TRBV19 .
CASSPGEGRYGYTF TGTGCCAGCAGCCCAGGGGAAGGTCGGTATGGCTACACCTTC TRBJ1-2 . TRBV5-6 .
CASSSRQGADYGYTF TGTGCCAGCAGCTCCAGACAGGGGGCGGACTATGGCTACACCTTC TRBJ1-2 . TRBV7-2 TRBD1
CASSYFGTGRDTEAFF TGTGCCAGCAGTTACTTCGGGACAGGGCGGGACACTGAAGCTTTCTTT TRBJ1-1 . TRBV6-5 TRBD1
CASNGPRLNQPQHF TGTGCCAGTAATGGGCCCAGATTAAATCAGCCCCAGCATTTT TRBJ1-5 . TRBV19 .
CASSLRLVQETQYF TGTGCCAGCAGTTTAAGACTAGTGCAGGAGACCCAGTACTTC TRBJ2-5 . TRBV6-6 .
CASSLGLTMGADTQYF TGTGCCAGCAGCTTAGGCTTAACCATGGGTGCAGATACGCAGTATTTT TRBJ2-3 . TRBV7-8 .
CASSVEGVAGNTIYF TGTGCCAGCAGCGTAGAAGGGGTAGCGGGAAACACCATATATTTT TRBJ1-3 . TRBV9 .
CSASADPEDTEAFF TGCAGTGCTAGTGCAGACCCAGAAGACACTGAAGCTTTCTTT TRBJ1-1 . TRBV20-1 .
CASSPTGLREGGYTF TGTGCCAGCAGTCCCACAGGCCTCAGGGAGGGCGGCTACACCTTC TRBJ1-2 . TRBV2 .
CASSLSPGLAGGEIYNEQFF TGTGCCAGCAGTTTATCTCCGGGACTAGCGGGGGGGGAAATCTACAATGAGCAGTTCTTC TRBJ2-1 . TRBV27 TRBD2
CASSHPRDRDGSPLHF TGCGCCAGCAGCCACCCCCGGGACAGGGATGGTTCACCCCTCCACTTT TRBJ1-6 . TRBV4-1 TRBD1
CASSLGVNQPQHF TGTGCCAGCAGCTTAGGAGTGAATCAGCCCCAGCATTTT TRBJ1-5 . TRBV7-2 .
CASSPDHPDTIYF TGTGCCAGCAGCCCGGACCATCCGGACACCATATATTTT TRBJ1-3 . TRBV7-8 .
CASSPQGGEGSPLHF TGTGCCAGCAGCCCCCAGGGGGGCGAAGGTTCACCCCTCCACTTT TRBJ1-6 . TRBV3-1/TRBV3-2 TRBD1
CATRPGVRVLTGELFF TGTGCCACCAGACCAGGGGTCAGGGTCCTCACCGGGGAGCTGTTTTTT TRBJ2-2 . TRBV15 .
CASSLGYNEQFF TGTGCCAGCAGTTTGGGGTACAATGAGCAGTTCTTC TRBJ2-1 medium-sized TRBV28 .
CASRHTRESSYEQYF TGTGCCAGCAGACACACCCGGGAGAGCTCCTACGAGCAGTACTTC TRBJ2-7 . TRBV28 .
CASSRGAVTEAFF TGTGCCAGCAGCCGCGGAGCGGTTACTGAAGCTTTCTTT TRBJ1-1 . TRBV11-3 .
CASSKAGLAGNEQFF TGTGCCAGCAGCAAAGCCGGGCTAGCGGGCAATGAGCAGTTCTTC TRBJ2-1 . TRBV7-9 TRBD2
CASSDQAGDTQYF TGTGCCAGCAGTGACCAGGCTGGAGATACGCAGTATTTT TRBJ2-3 . TRBV12-3/TRBV12-4 .
CSVRRGGLQGEQFF TGCAGCGTTCGGAGGGGGGGCTTGCAGGGCGAGCAGTTCTTC TRBJ2-1 . TRBV29-1 .
CASTRTNNEQFF TGTGCCAGCACTCGGACAAACAATGAGCAGTTCTTC TRBJ2-1 . TRBV6-5 .
CASSDIYDGNSPLHF TGTGCCAGCAGTGACATTTACGACGGAAATTCACCCCTCCACTTT TRBJ1-6 . TRBV6-4 .
CAISDGPAPSYEQYF TGTGCCATCAGTGACGGACCGGCTCCCTCCTACGAGCAGTACTTC TRBJ2-7 . TRBV10-3 .
CASSPRTVNTGELFF TGTGCCAGCTCACCTCGGACAGTGAACACCGGGGAGCTGTTTTTT TRBJ2-2 . TRBV18 .
CASSQGLAGGPNEQFF TGTGCCAGCAGCCAAGGACTAGCGGGGGGGCCTAATGAGCAGTTCTTC TRBJ2-1 . TRBV3-1/TRBV3-2 TRBD2
CASRAVQGTLEQYF TGTGCCAGCAGGGCAGTCCAGGGTACGCTCGAGCAGTACTTC TRBJ2-7 few TRBV7-3 .
CASRPMGRFKGNQPQHF TGTGCAAGTCGCCCAATGGGTAGATTTAAGGGCAATCAGCCCCAGCATTTT TRBJ1-5 . TRBV12-2 .
CASSAGGANTEAFF TGTGCCAGCAGCGCAGGGGGAGCGAACACTGAAGCTTTCTTT TRBJ1-1 . TRBV9 TRBD1
CAWEIQGAGELFF TGTGCCTGGGAAATACAGGGGGCCGGGGAGCTGTTTTTT TRBJ2-2 once TRBV30 TRBD1
CSASRDRGVLYEQYF TGCAGTGCTAGTAGGGACAGGGGGGTACTCTACGAGCAGTACTTC TRBJ2-7 . TRBV20-1 TRBD1
CASSQGQNYGYTF TGTGCCAGCAGCCAGGGACAGAACTATGGCTACACCTTC TRBJ1-2 . TRBV28 TRBD1
CASSLQGVAGELFF TGCGCCAGCAGCCTACAGGGGGTAGCCGGGGAGCTGTTTTTT TRBJ2-2 . TRBV5-1 TRBD1
CASTTTGDYGYTF TGTGCCAGCACCACTACAGGGGACTATGGCTACACCTTC TRBJ1-2 . TRBV6-5 TRBD1